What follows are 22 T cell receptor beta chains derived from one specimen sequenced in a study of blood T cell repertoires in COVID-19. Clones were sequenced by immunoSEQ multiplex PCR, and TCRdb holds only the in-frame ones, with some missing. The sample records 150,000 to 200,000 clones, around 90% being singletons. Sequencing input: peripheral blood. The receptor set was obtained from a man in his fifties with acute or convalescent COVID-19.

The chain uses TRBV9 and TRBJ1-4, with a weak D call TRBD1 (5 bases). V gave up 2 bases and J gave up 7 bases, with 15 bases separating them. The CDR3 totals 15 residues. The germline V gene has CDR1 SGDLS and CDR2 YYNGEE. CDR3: CASSVSQGDFEKLFF. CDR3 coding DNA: TGTGCCAGCAGCGTCAGTCAGGGTGATTTTGAAAAACTGTTTTTT.

The CDR3 is CSVGGRQGVAGGPRAQYF. CDR3 in DNA: TGCAGCGTTGGGGGACGGCAGGGGGTAGCGGGAGGCCCCAGAGCCCAGTACTTC. The chain is built from TRBV29-1 and TRBJ2-5, with 10 bases matching TRBD2. The CDR3 totals 18 residues. CDR1 and CDR2 (germline): SQVTM, ANQGSEA. Trimming removed 4 bases from V and 9 bases from J; junction bases left unmatched: 23.

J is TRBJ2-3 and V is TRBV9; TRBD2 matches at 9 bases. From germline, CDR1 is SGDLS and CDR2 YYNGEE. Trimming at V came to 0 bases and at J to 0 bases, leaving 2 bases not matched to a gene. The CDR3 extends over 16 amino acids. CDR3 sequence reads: CASSVVAGVSTDTQYF. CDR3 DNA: TGTGCCAGCAGCGTAGTAGCGGGAGTTAGCACAGATACGCAGTATTTT.

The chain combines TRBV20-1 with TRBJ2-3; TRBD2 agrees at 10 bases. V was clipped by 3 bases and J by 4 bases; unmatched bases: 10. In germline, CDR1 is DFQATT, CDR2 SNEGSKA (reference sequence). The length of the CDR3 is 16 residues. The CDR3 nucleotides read TGCAGTGCTAGTCAACTAGCGGGGCTGGTTGCAGATACGCAGTATTTT. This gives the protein CSASQLAGLVADTQYF.

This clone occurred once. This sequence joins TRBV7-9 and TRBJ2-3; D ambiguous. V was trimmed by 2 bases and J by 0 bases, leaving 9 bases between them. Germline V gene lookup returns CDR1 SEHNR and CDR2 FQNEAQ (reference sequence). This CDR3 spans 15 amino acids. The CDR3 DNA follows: TGTGCCAGCAGCTTATTTGACATCAGCACAGATACGCAGTATTTT. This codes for CASSLFDISTDTQYF.

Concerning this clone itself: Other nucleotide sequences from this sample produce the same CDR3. CDR3 protein: CASSWGTSGRDTQYF. The CDR3 DNA is TGCGCCAGCAGCTGGGGCACTAGCGGGAGAGATACGCAGTATTTT. The gene calls are TRBV5-1 and TRBJ2-3; the match to TRBD2 covers 11 bases. J was trimmed by 5 bases and V by 3 bases; bases with no gene match: 5. This CDR3 spans 15 amino acids. Germline lookup yields CDR1 SGHRS and CDR2 YFSETQ.

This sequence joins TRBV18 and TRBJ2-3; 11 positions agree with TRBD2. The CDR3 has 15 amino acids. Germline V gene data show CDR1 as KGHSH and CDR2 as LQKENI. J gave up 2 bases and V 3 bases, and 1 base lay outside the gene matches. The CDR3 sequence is CASSPGLAVTDTQYF. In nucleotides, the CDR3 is TGTGCCAGCTCACCGGGACTAGCGGTCACAGATACGCAGTATTTT.

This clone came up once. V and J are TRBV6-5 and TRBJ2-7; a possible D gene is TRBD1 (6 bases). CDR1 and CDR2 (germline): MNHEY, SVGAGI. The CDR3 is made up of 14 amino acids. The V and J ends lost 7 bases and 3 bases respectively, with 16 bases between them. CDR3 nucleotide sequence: TGTGCCAGCACCTGGACCGGACAGAGCTACGAGCAGTACGTC. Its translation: CASTWTGQSYEQYV.

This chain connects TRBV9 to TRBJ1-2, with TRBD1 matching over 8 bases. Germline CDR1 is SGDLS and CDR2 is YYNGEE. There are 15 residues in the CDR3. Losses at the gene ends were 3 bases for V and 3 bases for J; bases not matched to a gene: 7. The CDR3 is CASSATTTGDYGYTF. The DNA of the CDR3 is TGTGCCAGCAGCGCAACCACGACAGGGGACTATGGCTACACCTTC. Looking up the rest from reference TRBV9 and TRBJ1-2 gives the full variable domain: DSGVTQTPKHLITATGQRVTLRCSPRSGDLSVYWYQQSLDQGLQFLIQYYNGEERAKGNILERFSAQQFPDLHSELNLSSLELGDSALYFCASSATTTGDYGYTFGSGTRLTVV.

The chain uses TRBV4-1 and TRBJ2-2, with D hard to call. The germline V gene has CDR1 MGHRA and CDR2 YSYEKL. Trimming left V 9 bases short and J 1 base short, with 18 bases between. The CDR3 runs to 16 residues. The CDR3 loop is CASKPSRLVNTGELFF. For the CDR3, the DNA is TGCGCCAGTAAGCCCAGTAGGCTAGTGAACACCGGGGAGCTGTTTTTT.

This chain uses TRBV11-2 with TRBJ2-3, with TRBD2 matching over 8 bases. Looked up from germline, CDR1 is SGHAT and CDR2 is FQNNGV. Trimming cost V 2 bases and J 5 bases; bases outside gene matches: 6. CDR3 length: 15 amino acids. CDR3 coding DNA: TGTGCCAGCAGCTTACAGAGTAGCGGGGTAGATACGCAGTATTTT. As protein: CASSLQSSGVDTQYF.

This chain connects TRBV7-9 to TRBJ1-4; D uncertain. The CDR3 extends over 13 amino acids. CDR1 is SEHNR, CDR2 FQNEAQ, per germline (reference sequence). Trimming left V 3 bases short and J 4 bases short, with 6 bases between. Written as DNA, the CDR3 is TGTGCCAGCAGCTTGCAGATTAATGAAAAACTGTTTTTT. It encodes CASSLQINEKLFF.

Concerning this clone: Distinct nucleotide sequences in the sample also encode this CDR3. The CDR3 DNA reads as TGCGCCAGCAGCTCCGGACAGGGGTGGAATGAGCAGTTCTTC. It specifies CASSSGQGWNEQFF. The genes are TRBV5-1 and TRBJ2-1; 9 bases line up with TRBD1. Germline CDR1 reads SGHRS; CDR2 reads YFSETQ. The length of the CDR3 is 14 residues. The trim removed 3 bases at V and 7 bases at J, leaving 5 bases unmatched.

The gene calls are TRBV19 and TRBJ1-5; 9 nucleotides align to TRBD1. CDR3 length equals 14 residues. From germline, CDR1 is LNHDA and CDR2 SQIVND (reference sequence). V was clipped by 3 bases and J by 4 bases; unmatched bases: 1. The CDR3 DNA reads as TGTGCCAGTAGTATGACAGGGGGTAATCAGCCCCAGCATTTT. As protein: CASSMTGGNQPQHF.

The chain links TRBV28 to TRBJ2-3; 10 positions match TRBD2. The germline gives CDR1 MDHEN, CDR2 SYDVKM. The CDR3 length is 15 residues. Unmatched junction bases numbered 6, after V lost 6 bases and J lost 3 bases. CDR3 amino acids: CASSYPAGGTDTQYF. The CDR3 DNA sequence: TGTGCCAGCAGCTACCCAGCGGGAGGGACAGATACGCAGTATTTT.

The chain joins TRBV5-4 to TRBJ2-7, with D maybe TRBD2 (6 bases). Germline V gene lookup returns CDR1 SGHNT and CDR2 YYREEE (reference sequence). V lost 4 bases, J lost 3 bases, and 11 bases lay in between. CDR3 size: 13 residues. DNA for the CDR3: TGTGCCAGCAGCCCTAGGACTAACTACGAGCAGTACTTC. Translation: CASSPRTNYEQYF.

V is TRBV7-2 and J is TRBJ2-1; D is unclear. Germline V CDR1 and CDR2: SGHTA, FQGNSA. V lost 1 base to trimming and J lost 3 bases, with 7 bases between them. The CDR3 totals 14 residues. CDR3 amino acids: CASSLGPHYNEQFF. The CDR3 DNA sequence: TGTGCCAGCAGCTTAGGGCCCCACTACAATGAGCAGTTCTTC.

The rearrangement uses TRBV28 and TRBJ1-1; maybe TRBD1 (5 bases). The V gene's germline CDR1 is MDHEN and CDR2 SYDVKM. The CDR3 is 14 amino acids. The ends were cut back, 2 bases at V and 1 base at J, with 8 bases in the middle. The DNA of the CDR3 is TGTGCCAGCAGTTTAAGGGGTTGGAACACTGAAGCTTTCTTT. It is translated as CASSLRGWNTEAFF.

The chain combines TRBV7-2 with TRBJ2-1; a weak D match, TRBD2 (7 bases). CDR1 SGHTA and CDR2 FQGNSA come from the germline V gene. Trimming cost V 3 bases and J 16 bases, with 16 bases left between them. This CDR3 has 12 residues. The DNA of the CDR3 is TGTGCCAGCAGCTTGGGGCGGGGGCTTCTCTTCTTC. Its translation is CASSLGRGLLFF. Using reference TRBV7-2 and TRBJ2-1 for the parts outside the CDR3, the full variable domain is GAGVSQSPSNKVTEKGKDVELRCDPISGHTALYWYRQSLGQGLEFLIYFQGNSAPDKSGLPSDRFSAERTGGSVSTLTIQRTQQEDSAVYLCASSLGRGLLFFGPGTRLTVL.

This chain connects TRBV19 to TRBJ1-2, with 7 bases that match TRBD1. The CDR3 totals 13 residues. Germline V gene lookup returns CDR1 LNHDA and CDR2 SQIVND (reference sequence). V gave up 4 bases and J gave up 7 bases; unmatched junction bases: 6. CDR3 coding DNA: TGTGCCAGTAGTAACAGGGGATACCGTGGCTACACCTTC. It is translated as CASSNRGYRGYTF.

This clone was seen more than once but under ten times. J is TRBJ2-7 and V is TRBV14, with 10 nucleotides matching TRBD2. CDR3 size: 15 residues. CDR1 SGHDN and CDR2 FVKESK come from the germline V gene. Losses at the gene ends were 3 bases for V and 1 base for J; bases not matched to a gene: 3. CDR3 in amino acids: CASSQLAGGSYEQYF. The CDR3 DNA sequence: TGTGCCAGCAGCCAGTTAGCGGGAGGTTCCTACGAGCAGTACTTC.

CDR3 coding DNA: TGTGCCAGCGGGGACTACCGCAATGAGCAGTTCTTC. Translating gives CASGDYRNEQFF. The chain employs TRBV28 and TRBJ2-1; 7 nucleotides align to TRBD2. The CDR3 runs to 12 residues. J was trimmed by 6 bases and V by 8 bases; bases with no gene match: 4. The germline CDR1 and CDR2 sequences are MDHEN and SYDVKM.